These 5 T cell receptor beta chains came from one sample sequenced in a study of T cell changes during pregnancy in multiple sclerosis. TCRdb keeps only in-frame clones here, not all; method: immunoSEQ multiplex PCR. The data contain about 61,000 clones, nearly 95% of them singletons. The input for sequencing was CD8+ T cells from peripheral blood mononuclear cells, taken in the third trimester of pregnancy. The source is a female donor with multiple sclerosis, enrolled in a pregnancy study.

This clone occurred a few times. The V and J genes are TRBV5-1 and TRBJ1-2; D not resolved. CDR3 length: 12 amino acids. V dropped 2 bases and J dropped 3 bases, with 5 bases sitting between them. Germline loops: CDR1 SGHRS, CDR2 YFSETQ. Written as DNA, the CDR3 is TGCGCCAGCAGCTTAGGAGACTATGGCTACACCTTC. Its protein product is CASSLGDYGYTF.

This chain links TRBV27 with TRBJ1-2, with D maybe TRBD1 (6 bases). Germline CDR1 and CDR2: MNHEY and SMNVEV (reference sequence). V was cut by 6 bases and J by 4 bases, with 21 bases left in between. The CDR3 is 16 amino acids. The CDR3 DNA sequence: TGTGCCAGCAGGGTTCCCGGACAGCCCTGGGGCTATGGCTACACCTTC. Translation: CASRVPGQPWGYGYTF.

J is TRBJ2-5 and V is TRBV7-9; D is ambiguous. The CDR3 covers 14 residues. The germline V gene has CDR1 SEHNR and CDR2 FQNEAQ (reference sequence). V was trimmed by 2 bases and J by 5 bases, leaving 12 bases between them. The CDR3 nucleotides read TGTGCCAGCAGCTTAATTGGCCGATGGGAGACCCAGTACTTC. It codes for CASSLIGRWETQYF.

This clone was observed a handful of times. This chain joins TRBV30 and TRBJ1-1, with a tentative D call TRBD1 (5 bases). From germline, CDR1 is GTSNPN and CDR2 SVGIG (reference sequence). The CDR3 runs 12 residues. Trimming pared 6 bases from V and 7 bases from J, leaving 15 bases between. The CDR3 is CACRYRRDEAFF. The CDR3 nucleotides read TGTGCCTGCAGATACAGGAGGGATGAAGCTTTCTTT.

The chain carries TRBV27 and TRBJ2-7; 14 bases match TRBD2. There are 17 residues in the CDR3. V was pared by 3 bases and J by 3 bases, with 7 bases of the junction left unmatched. Per the germline V gene, CDR1 is MNHEY and CDR2 is SMNVEV (reference sequence). The CDR3 loop is CASSLGMGTSGSYEQYF. In nucleotides, the CDR3 is TGTGCCAGCAGTTTGGGGATGGGGACTAGCGGGAGCTACGAGCAGTACTTC.